This passage covers 5 T cell receptor beta chains from one sample sequenced in a study of blood T cell repertoires in COVID-19 (dated by TCRdb to about 2020). The library was built by means of the immunoSEQ multiplex PCR assay. In its TCRdb copy, this immuneACCESS table keeps in-frame sequences only and misses some clones. Where compared with another copy, unresolved V genes explain less than half of these, and the others have no known cause. This sample has 190,000 or so clones in its table, and 89% of those were observed once. The ten biggest clones cover 6.5% to 8.5% of the sample. Sequencing was carried out using peripheral blood. These receptors were taken from a man between 35 and 55 years old with acute or convalescent COVID-19.

The chain combines TRBV10-2 with TRBJ2-7, with 9 bases aligning to TRBD1. Germline CDR1 reads WSHSY; CDR2 reads SAAADI. The CDR3 runs 15 residues. The J segment lost 2 bases and the V segment lost 4 bases, leaving 6 bases of the junction unmatched. CDR3 region: CASSAGTGTTYEQYF. The CDR3 coding sequence is TGCGCCAGCAGTGCCGGGACAGGGACAACCTACGAGCAGTACTTC.

V usage is TRBV9 and J usage is TRBJ2-1; perhaps TRBD2 as D (5 bases). This CDR3 spans 15 amino acids. The V gene's germline CDR1 is SGDLS and CDR2 YYNGEE. V shed 3 bases and J shed 1 base, with 11 bases lying between them. The CDR3 sequence: CASSGEHLSYNEQFF. CDR3 in DNA: TGTGCCAGCAGCGGGGAGCACCTTTCCTACAATGAGCAGTTCTTC.

The V gene is TRBV11-2, the J gene TRBJ2-1; D might be TRBD2 (6 bases). CDR3 length: 17 residues. Per germline, CDR1 SGHAT and CDR2 FQNNGV. V was trimmed by 4 bases and J by 0 bases, leaving 16 bases between them. This chain's CDR3 is CASSSNRLVLSYNEQFF. The CDR3 DNA follows: TGTGCCAGCAGCTCGAATAGACTAGTTCTCTCCTACAATGAGCAGTTCTTC.

The chain couples TRBV19 to TRBJ1-1, with TRBD1 matching 9 bases. CDR1 LNHDA and CDR2 SQIVND come from the germline V gene (reference sequence). V lost 5 bases to trimming and J lost 1 base; unmatched junction nucleotides: 11. The CDR3 runs to 17 residues. CDR3 sequence reads: CASSERGQGIGNTEAFF. The CDR3 bases are TGTGCCAGTAGTGAACGCGGACAGGGGATTGGGAACACTGAAGCTTTCTTT.

CDR3: CASSLDSHTSTEAFF. CDR3 sequence (DNA): TGTGCCAGCAGCTTAGATTCCCACACCTCCACTGAAGCTTTCTTT. The J gene is TRBJ1-1, the V gene TRBV11-2; D is uncertain. Deletions cut 0 bases from V and 4 bases from J, with 12 bases between. Per the germline V gene, CDR1 is SGHAT and CDR2 is FQNNGV. The CDR3 contains 15 residues.